One and the same sample provided the 27 T cell receptor beta chains below, sequenced in a study of T cell changes during pregnancy in multiple sclerosis. Here immunoSEQ multiplex PCR was the method, and the copy in TCRdb shows in-frame clones only, minus some. The table records 40,000 or so clones, 80% to 95% of them present only once. The material sequenced was CD8+ T cells from peripheral blood mononuclear cells, taken in the third trimester of pregnancy. Receptor source: a female donor with multiple sclerosis, enrolled in a pregnancy study.

The CDR3 reads CASSFSWRGQAFF. CDR3 nucleotide sequence: TGTGCCAGCAGCTTTTCATGGAGGGGGCAAGCTTTCTTT. V usage is TRBV11-1 and J usage is TRBJ1-1; 7 bases match TRBD1. V was pared by 3 bases and J by 9 bases, with 7 bases of the junction left unmatched. Germline V gene sequence: CDR1 SGHAT, CDR2 FQDESV (reference sequence). CDR3 length equals 13 residues. Complete variable domain (other parts from reference TRBV11-1 and TRBJ1-1): EAEVAQSPRYKITEKSQAVAFWCDPISGHATLYWYRQILGQGPELLVQFQDESVVDDSQLPKDRFSAERLKGVDSTLKIQPAELGDSAMYLCASSFSWRGQAFFGQGTRLTVV.

DNA of the CDR3: TGTGCCAGTAGTCCTCCCATTTGGGAACACGGGAGTGAGACCCAGTACTTC. It translates to CASSPPIWEHGSETQYF. This chain joins TRBV19 and TRBJ2-5; possibly TRBD2 for D (6 bases). This CDR3 is 17 amino acids long. Germline loops: CDR1 LNHDA, CDR2 SQIVND (reference sequence). Trimming removed 5 bases at V and 5 bases at J, with 24 bases between.

This rearrangement joins TRBV28 to TRBJ2-1, with D possibly being TRBD1 (6 bases). Germline lookup yields CDR1 MDHEN and CDR2 SYDVKM. The CDR3 is 16 amino acids. Trimming stripped 8 bases from V and 7 bases from J, with 24 bases between. CDR3 region: CASGKPDRSGRNEQFF. DNA of the CDR3: TGTGCCAGCGGGAAGCCGGACAGAAGCGGTAGGAATGAGCAGTTCTTC.

The gene calls are TRBV21-1 and TRBJ2-7; the tabulated D call, TRBD1, remains unverified against the DNA. TRBV21-1 is a pseudogene locus. CDR3 length equals 13 residues. CDR3 in DNA: TGTGCCAGCAGCAAGGTGAACAGTTACGAGCAGTACTTC. Translated, it gives CASSKVNSYEQYF.

This clone has just a few counts. This sequence joins TRBV27 and TRBJ2-7; 12 bases fit TRBD2. The length of the CDR3 is 13 residues. J gave up 3 bases and V 6 bases, and 0 bases lay outside the gene matches. The germline CDR1 and CDR2 sequences are MNHEY and SMNVEV (reference sequence). In nucleotides, the CDR3 is TGTGCCAGCAGGACTAGCGGGAGCTACGAGCAGTACTTC. Amino acid sequence: CASRTSGSYEQYF.

This clone was detected a few times. This chain joins TRBV27 and TRBJ2-1, with D hard to call. The CDR3 totals 13 residues. Germline assignment: CDR1 MNHEY and CDR2 SMNVEV (reference sequence). V was cut by 6 bases and J by 9 bases, with 15 bases left in between. As DNA, the CDR3 is TGTGCCAGCAGCTCCAACGCTAGGAGTGAGCAGTTCTTC. Protein: CASSSNARSEQFF.

The chain uses TRBV7-9 and TRBJ2-2; no definite D call. This CDR3 has 13 amino acids. Germline V lookup: CDR1 SEHNR, CDR2 FQNEAQ (reference sequence). The germline V and J ends were trimmed by 5 bases and 5 bases, with 9 bases remaining between them. The CDR3 coding sequence is TGTGCCAGCAGCCCCCCGGGTACCGGGGAGCTGTTTTTT. It translates to CASSPPGTGELFF.

The chain uses TRBV4-3 and TRBJ1-2; D gene ambiguous. In germline, CDR1 is LGHNA, CDR2 YSLEER. Trimming left V 5 bases short and J 1 base short, with 11 bases between. The CDR3 consists of 14 residues. The CDR3 coding sequence is TGCGCCAGCAGCTACCGACACGTTAACTATGGCTACACCTTC. Its protein product is CASSYRHVNYGYTF.

The rearrangement joins TRBV5-1 to TRBJ1-1, with a weak D call TRBD1 (6 bases). The CDR3 consists of 14 residues. V lost 4 bases, J lost 1 base, and 11 bases lay in between. Germline V gives CDR1 SGHRS, CDR2 YFSETQ. The CDR3 spells CASSQTGANTEAFF. DNA for the CDR3: TGCGCCAGCAGCCAGACAGGTGCGAACACTGAAGCTTTCTTT.

V gene TRBV19 combines with J gene TRBJ1-2; 8 nucleotides match TRBD1. The CDR3 length is 17 residues. V gave up 2 bases and J gave up 4 bases; unmatched junction bases: 12. Per germline, CDR1 LNHDA and CDR2 SQIVND (reference sequence). The DNA of the CDR3 is TGTGCCAGTAGTATAAACCCGGAGGGACAGGAGATCTATGGCTACACCTTC. Translated, it gives CASSINPEGQEIYGYTF.

The chain employs TRBV11-3 and TRBJ2-1; 8 bases align to TRBD2. The V and J ends lost 4 bases and 6 bases, in that order; junction bases with no gene match: 8. Germline CDR1 is SGHNT and CDR2 is YENEEA. This CDR3 is 15 amino acids long. In DNA, the CDR3 is TGTGCCAGCAGCTCCAGCGGGAGTGGTGTCAATGAGCAGTTCTTC. Translation gives CASSSSGSGVNEQFF.

The rearrangement joins TRBV6-4 to TRBJ2-1; TRBD1 is a possible D gene (5 bases). The CDR3 length is 14 residues. V lost 1 base to trimming and J lost 8 bases, with 12 bases between them. Germline CDR1 and CDR2: MRHNA and SNTAGT. The chain's CDR3 is CASSDYNGAYEQFF. DNA of the CDR3: TGTGCCAGCAGTGACTATAATGGGGCCTATGAGCAGTTCTTC.

This clone has a single count. The chain links TRBV29-1 to TRBJ2-2; TRBD2 might be the D (6 bases). This CDR3 has 13 amino acids. In germline, CDR1 is SQVTM, CDR2 ANQGSEA. Here the CDR3 reads CGVGRENTGELFF. In DNA, the CDR3 is TGCGGTGTGGGGCGGGAGAACACCGGGGAGCTGTTTTTT.

The gene calls are TRBV7-9 and TRBJ2-1; 9 bases line up with TRBD1. Per germline, CDR1 SEHNR and CDR2 FQNEAQ (reference sequence). CDR3 length: 14 amino acids. With V trimmed by 5 bases and J by 15 bases, 14 bases remained unmatched. DNA of the CDR3: TGTGCCAGCAGCCCGGGACAGGGTTGGACGCTATTGTTCTTC. It codes for CASSPGQGWTLLFF.

This clone came up once. The rearrangement uses TRBV19 and TRBJ1-5, with TRBD1 as a possible D gene (6 bases). CDR3 size: 14 residues. Per the germline V gene, CDR1 is LNHDA and CDR2 is SQIVND (reference sequence). V shed 3 bases and J shed 4 bases, with 10 bases lying between them. CDR3 protein: CASSIRGGNQPQHF. The CDR3, as DNA: TGTGCCAGTAGTATCAGAGGGGGAAATCAGCCCCAGCATTTT.

CDR3 residues: CASSQNPSPAVWAYNEQFF. DNA of the CDR3: TGTGCCAGCAGCCAGAACCCCTCGCCGGCGGTATGGGCCTACAATGAGCAGTTCTTC. The V and J genes are TRBV11-2 and TRBJ2-1; D not certain. Per germline, CDR1 SGHAT and CDR2 FQNNGV. The V and J ends lost 5 bases and 2 bases respectively, with 25 bases between them. The CDR3 length is 19 residues.

The chain combines TRBV27 with TRBJ1-1, with D perhaps TRBD1 (6 bases). Germline CDR1 reads MNHEY; CDR2 reads SMNVEV (reference sequence). The CDR3 sequence is 13 residues long. With 3 bases removed from V and 4 bases from J, the gap between germline ends came to 9 bases. The CDR3 protein is CASSLGTSTEAFF. CDR3 in DNA: TGTGCCAGCAGTTTGGGGACAAGCACTGAAGCTTTCTTT.

This clone has just one count. The chain carries TRBV19 and TRBJ1-5; D is perhaps TRBD1 (5 bases). The germline V and J ends were trimmed by 9 bases and 2 bases, with 20 bases remaining between them. The CDR3 extends over 16 amino acids. From germline, CDR1 is LNHDA and CDR2 SQIVND (reference sequence). DNA of the CDR3: TGTGCCAGACACGTCGGGAGGGGTACGGGCAATCAGCCCCAGCATTTT. Its translation is CARHVGRGTGNQPQHF. The full variable domain, rest sourced from reference TRBV19 and TRBJ1-5, is DGGITQSPKYLFRKEGQNVTLSCEQNLNHDAMYWYRQDPGQGLRLIYYSQIVNDFQKGDIAEGYSVSREKKESFPLTVTSAQKNPTAFYLCARHVGRGTGNQPQHFGDGTRLSIL.

The rearrangement links TRBV6-4 to TRBJ2-2; D not resolved. The CDR3 covers 13 residues. Germline V gene data show CDR1 as MRHNA and CDR2 as SNTAGT. The V gene lost 9 bases and the J gene lost 1 base, with 9 bases spanning the gap. CDR3 in amino acids: CASQDKNTGELFF. CDR3 nucleotides: TGTGCCAGTCAGGATAAGAACACCGGGGAGCTGTTTTTT.

This chain connects TRBV9 to TRBJ2-3; 9 bases fit TRBD2. The V gene's germline CDR1 is SGDLS and CDR2 YYNGEE. The CDR3 sequence is 13 residues long. Germline trimming cut 3 bases from V and 4 bases from J; bases unmatched to any gene: 0. The CDR3 region is CASSGTSADTQYF. CDR3 bases: TGTGCCAGCAGCGGGACTAGCGCAGATACGCAGTATTTT.

In its sample, this clone was seen once. For the CDR3, the DNA is TGCAGCGAAATGAGTAGCGAGAATGAGCAGTTCTTC. This gives the protein CSEMSSENEQFF. The chain joins TRBV29-1 to TRBJ2-1; possible D gene TRBD2, 5 bases. The V end was cut by 7 bases, the J end by 7 bases, with 14 bases between. Germline CDR1 SQVTM, CDR2 ANQGSEA. The CDR3 loop spans 12 amino acids.

The V and J genes are TRBV19 and TRBJ2-1; D is ambiguous. The CDR3 has 13 residues. The V gene lost 7 bases and the J gene lost 7 bases, with 14 bases spanning the gap. The germline V gene has CDR1 LNHDA and CDR2 SQIVND (reference sequence). The CDR3 is CASTTREWNEQFF. DNA for the CDR3: TGTGCCAGTACGACTCGCGAGTGGAATGAGCAGTTCTTC.

This clone was detected only once. J is TRBJ1-5 and V is TRBV21-1; the table's D call TRBD1 went unverified against the DNA. TRBV21-1 is noted as a pseudogene. This CDR3 contains 18 residues. In DNA form, the CDR3 reads TGTGCCAGCAGCAAAGTGAGGCGGACAGGGGCCCTCCCGCGGCCCCAGCATTTT. This translates into CASSKVRRTGALPRPQHF.

The chain is built from TRBV7-9 and TRBJ2-2; D possibly corresponds to TRBD2 (6 bases). The CDR3 extends over 15 amino acids. V was trimmed by 3 bases and J by 4 bases, leaving 12 bases between them. Germline loops: CDR1 SEHNR, CDR2 FQNEAQ (reference sequence). The CDR3 region has the DNA TGTGCCAGCAGCTTCCCCGGAGGGAGCACCGGGGAGCTGTTTTTT. Residues: CASSFPGGSTGELFF.

In its sample, this clone was seen once. The chain uses TRBV29-1 and TRBJ2-1; TRBD2 agrees at 9 bases. In germline, CDR1 is SQVTM, CDR2 ANQGSEA. Unmatched junction bases numbered 10, after V lost 6 bases and J lost 4 bases. The CDR3 totals 15 residues. The CDR3 DNA reads as TGCAGCGTCACCACCGGGACTAGCATTTACAATGAGCAGTTCTTC. Encoded protein: CSVTTGTSIYNEQFF.

This chain uses TRBV4-3 with TRBJ2-7, with TRBD1 identical over 8 bases. Germline V gene data show CDR1 as LGHNA and CDR2 as YSLEER. The CDR3 totals 15 residues. J gave up 1 base and V 5 bases, and 7 bases lay outside the gene matches. The CDR3 reads CASSAARDRSYEQYF. DNA of the CDR3: TGCGCCAGCAGCGCGGCCCGGGACAGGTCCTACGAGCAGTACTTC.

The V and J genes are TRBV10-3 and TRBJ2-7; a possible D gene is TRBD2 (5 bases). Germline V lookup: CDR1 ENHRY, CDR2 SYGVKD. The CDR3 runs to 13 residues. V lost 2 bases and J 4 bases, leaving 9 bases between the germline ends. This CDR3 reads CAISEPEGYEQYF. The CDR3 DNA reads as TGTGCCATCAGTGAGCCCGAGGGTTACGAGCAGTACTTC.